These T cell receptor beta chains were read from a single sample in a study of T cells after posttransplantation cyclophosphamide. TCRdb keeps only in-frame clones here, not all; method: immunoSEQ multiplex PCR. This sample has tens of thousands of clones; around 90% occur once, and the top ten carry over 2%. The sequencing used PBMCs, collected roughly 59 days after allogeneic stem cell transplant with posttransplant cyclophosphamide. These receptors originate from a male patient between 55 and 70 years old who received an allogeneic stem cell transplant from a related donor and was CMV-positive. The T cells may partly be graft donor cells. Each CDR3 is given with its conserved first and last residue. The order of the fields is CDR3 DNA, CDR3 protein, V gene, J gene, clone size, D gene. A D gene is named only where the DNA matches it firmly. For some rows the clone size is stated as once, few or many, or as a class when expanded; others skip it.

CDR3 DNA: TGTGCCAGCAGCTTAGTAGGGGGTACCTCCTATGGCTACACCTTC
CDR3 protein: CASSLVGGTSYGYTF
V gene: TRBV7-6
J gene: TRBJ1-2
clone size: .
D gene: .

CDR3 DNA: TGTGCCATCAGTGATACTAGCGGGGGGGTCTACGAGCAGTACTTC
CDR3 protein: CAISDTSGGVYEQYF
V gene: TRBV10-3
J gene: TRBJ2-7
clone size: .
D gene: TRBD2

CDR3 DNA: TGTGCCAGCAGAGACAGGGTACTGTCACCCCTCCACTTT
CDR3 protein: CASRDRVLSPLHF
V gene: TRBV2
J gene: TRBJ1-6
clone size: .
D gene: TRBD1

CDR3 DNA: TGTGCCAGCAGCTTTTCCGGACAGGGACGGGACACCATATATTTT
CDR3 protein: CASSFSGQGRDTIYF
V gene: TRBV7-9
J gene: TRBJ1-3
clone size: .
D gene: TRBD1

CDR3 DNA: TGTGCCAGTAGTGCCGTCACGGGAGGCTACACCTTC
CDR3 protein: CASSAVTGGYTF
V gene: TRBV19
J gene: TRBJ1-2
clone size: .
D gene: .

CDR3 DNA: TGTGCCTGGAGTGCGGCAGGGGGCACAGATACGCAGTATTTT
CDR3 protein: CAWSAAGGTDTQYF
V gene: TRBV30
J gene: TRBJ2-3
clone size: .
D gene: .

CDR3 DNA: TGCGCCAGCAGCTTGGGGACAGGGGAAGAAAAACTGTTTTTT
CDR3 protein: CASSLGTGEEKLFF
V gene: TRBV5-1
J gene: TRBJ1-4
clone size: .
D gene: TRBD1

CDR3 DNA: TGTGCCTGGAGTTTCTTAGCGGGAGGCCTGGGGCAGTTCTTC
CDR3 protein: CAWSFLAGGLGQFF
V gene: TRBV30
J gene: TRBJ2-1
clone size: .
D gene: TRBD2

CDR3 DNA: TGCGCCAGCAGCCTTTGGGGGGGGCCCACCGGGGACGAGCAGTACTTC
CDR3 protein: CASSLWGGPTGDEQYF
V gene: TRBV5-1
J gene: TRBJ2-7
clone size: .
D gene: .

CDR3 DNA: TGTGCCGCAAGGACAGGGATCGAACTGTTTTTT
CDR3 protein: CAARTGIELFF
V gene: TRBV6-1
J gene: TRBJ1-4
clone size: .
D gene: TRBD1

CDR3 DNA: TGTGCCAGCAGGCTAGCGGGGGGCCAAGAGACCCAGTACTTC
CDR3 protein: CASRLAGGQETQYF
V gene: TRBV27
J gene: TRBJ2-5
clone size: .
D gene: TRBD2

CDR3 DNA: TGTGCCAGCAGCCCACCGGGCAGGGAGGGCGAAAAACTGTTTTTT
CDR3 protein: CASSPPGREGEKLFF
V gene: TRBV11-2
J gene: TRBJ1-4
clone size: .
D gene: .

CDR3 DNA: TGCAGCGTTTTTACGACGCGGGAGCAGTACTTC
CDR3 protein: CSVFTTREQYF
V gene: TRBV29-1
J gene: TRBJ2-7
clone size: .
D gene: .

CDR3 DNA: TGCAGCGTTGAATCGGACAGGGTGGGGGGCTACACCTTC
CDR3 protein: CSVESDRVGGYTF
V gene: TRBV29-1
J gene: TRBJ1-2
clone size: few
D gene: TRBD1

CDR3 DNA: TGCAGCGTTTTAACGGACAGACGCGAGCAGTACTTC
CDR3 protein: CSVLTDRREQYF
V gene: TRBV29-1
J gene: TRBJ2-7
clone size: .
D gene: .

CDR3 DNA: TGTGCCAGCAGTTACTCGGGACAGGGGTTTAGTGAGCAGTTCTTC
CDR3 protein: CASSYSGQGFSEQFF
V gene: TRBV6-5
J gene: TRBJ2-1
clone size: .
D gene: TRBD1

CDR3 DNA: TGCGCCAGCAGCTTGGGACAAGACCTCTATGGCTACACCTTC
CDR3 protein: CASSLGQDLYGYTF
V gene: TRBV5-1
J gene: TRBJ1-2
clone size: .
D gene: .

CDR3 DNA: TGTGCCAGCAGCCAGGGGACAGGGAGGGCGAAGGACACTGAAGCTTTCTTT
CDR3 protein: CASSQGTGRAKDTEAFF
V gene: TRBV4-2
J gene: TRBJ1-1
clone size: .
D gene: TRBD1

CDR3 DNA: TGTGCCAGCAGGCCCTCCTGGGGGCAGGCGTGGGGCTACACCTTC
CDR3 protein: CASRPSWGQAWGYTF
V gene: TRBV6-1
J gene: TRBJ1-2
clone size: .
D gene: .

CDR3 DNA: TGTGCCAGCAAGGAGCGGGTCTACAATGAGCAGTTCTTC
CDR3 protein: CASKERVYNEQFF
V gene: TRBV2
J gene: TRBJ2-1
clone size: .
D gene: .

CDR3 DNA: TGTGCCAGTGCGAGGGGGCGTGACGAAAAACTGTTTTTT
CDR3 protein: CASARGRDEKLFF
V gene: TRBV19
J gene: TRBJ1-4
clone size: .
D gene: TRBD1

CDR3 DNA: TGTGCCAGCAGCTTCTCCGGGAGGGGGAACTATGGCTACACCTTC
CDR3 protein: CASSFSGRGNYGYTF
V gene: TRBV7-8
J gene: TRBJ1-2
clone size: .
D gene: .

CDR3 DNA: TGTGCCATCAGTGAGGTAGGGACAGGGGGTTACGAGCAGTACTTC
CDR3 protein: CAISEVGTGGYEQYF
V gene: TRBV10-3
J gene: TRBJ2-7
clone size: .
D gene: TRBD1

CDR3 DNA: TGTGCCAGCAGACGGGGGGTCGGTGAAAAACTGTTTTTT
CDR3 protein: CASRRGVGEKLFF
V gene: TRBV5-4
J gene: TRBJ1-4
clone size: .
D gene: .

CDR3 DNA: TGTGCTAGTGGTTTGGAGGGAGCAGCGGGAAACACCATATATTTT
CDR3 protein: CASGLEGAAGNTIYF
V gene: TRBV12-5
J gene: TRBJ1-3
clone size: .
D gene: .

CDR3 DNA: TGTGCCAGCAGTTTCACAACCATGAACACTGAAGCTTTCTTT
CDR3 protein: CASSFTTMNTEAFF
V gene: TRBV6-1
J gene: TRBJ1-1
clone size: .
D gene: .

CDR3 DNA: TGTGCCAGCAGCTTATCAGGGATCTATGGCTACACCTTC
CDR3 protein: CASSLSGIYGYTF
V gene: TRBV11-2
J gene: TRBJ1-2
clone size: .
D gene: .

CDR3 DNA: TGTGCCAGCAGCAATATCGACAGGCATAAATCTGAAGCTTTCTTT
CDR3 protein: CASSNIDRHKSEAFF
V gene: TRBV7-9
J gene: TRBJ1-1
clone size: .
D gene: .

CDR3 DNA: TGTGCCAGCAGCTTAGGGGGGGACAGGGTCTTC
CDR3 protein: CASSLGGDRVF
V gene: TRBV11-2
J gene: TRBJ1-2
clone size: .
D gene: TRBD1

CDR3 DNA: TGTGCCAGCAGCGAAACAGACAGGGGGTTTTACTATGGCTACACCTTC
CDR3 protein: CASSETDRGFYYGYTF
V gene: TRBV13
J gene: TRBJ1-2
clone size: .
D gene: TRBD1

CDR3 DNA: TGTGCCAGCAGCTTAGACGGGACTGAAGCTTTCTTT
CDR3 protein: CASSLDGTEAFF
V gene: TRBV7-9
J gene: TRBJ1-1
clone size: .
D gene: .

CDR3 DNA: TGTGCCAGCAGCTTTCGGGACACAAACACCGGGGAGCTGTTTTTT
CDR3 protein: CASSFRDTNTGELFF
V gene: TRBV5-6
J gene: TRBJ2-2
clone size: .
D gene: .

CDR3 DNA: TGTGCCAGCAGCCGGGACAGGGCAAGCGAGCAGTACTTC
CDR3 protein: CASSRDRASEQYF
V gene: TRBV11-2
J gene: TRBJ2-7
clone size: .
D gene: TRBD1

CDR3 DNA: TGCGCCAGCAGCCAAACTCCAGGGGCCGCCTACGAGCAGTACTTC
CDR3 protein: CASSQTPGAAYEQYF
V gene: TRBV4-1
J gene: TRBJ2-7
clone size: .
D gene: .

CDR3 DNA: TGTGCCAGCAGCTCCAGGGATGAGTACCTTAACTATGGCTACACCTTC
CDR3 protein: CASSSRDEYLNYGYTF
V gene: TRBV7-9
J gene: TRBJ1-2
clone size: .
D gene: .

CDR3 DNA: TGTGCCAGCAGGCCACTAGTCTCAGCCGGGGAGCTGTTTTTT
CDR3 protein: CASRPLVSAGELFF
V gene: TRBV7-2
J gene: TRBJ2-2
clone size: .
D gene: .

CDR3 DNA: TGCGCCAGCAGCCAAGAGTCAGGCTGGGGCTACACCTTC
CDR3 protein: CASSQESGWGYTF
V gene: TRBV4-1
J gene: TRBJ1-2
clone size: once
D gene: .

CDR3 DNA: TGTGCCAGTAGTATGGAGGGCATGAACACTGAAGCTTTCTTT
CDR3 protein: CASSMEGMNTEAFF
V gene: TRBV19
J gene: TRBJ1-1
clone size: .
D gene: .

CDR3 DNA: TGTGCCAGTACAGGTGGAGGGCCGAACACCGGGGAGCTGTTTTTT
CDR3 protein: CASTGGGPNTGELFF
V gene: TRBV19
J gene: TRBJ2-2
clone size: once
D gene: .

CDR3 DNA: TGCGCCAGCAGTAGGGACTTTAGCTCTGGAAACACCATATATTTT
CDR3 protein: CASSRDFSSGNTIYF
V gene: TRBV5-1
J gene: TRBJ1-3
clone size: .
D gene: .

CDR3 DNA: TGTGCCAGCAGGGGAGGGGACCGTGGCTACAATGAGCAGTTCTTC
CDR3 protein: CASRGGDRGYNEQFF
V gene: TRBV25-1
J gene: TRBJ2-1
clone size: .
D gene: TRBD2

CDR3 DNA: TGTGCCAGCAGCCGAGGGGGAAACAACTATGGCTACACCTTC
CDR3 protein: CASSRGGNNYGYTF
V gene: TRBV7-8
J gene: TRBJ1-2
clone size: .
D gene: .

CDR3 DNA: TGCGCCAGCAGCTCCTGGACAGGGAAAGGGACCTACGAGCAGTACTTC
CDR3 protein: CASSSWTGKGTYEQYF
V gene: TRBV5-1
J gene: TRBJ2-7
clone size: .
D gene: TRBD1

CDR3 DNA: TGTGCCAGCAGCCAGGACAGGGGCGAGCAGTACTTC
CDR3 protein: CASSQDRGEQYF
V gene: TRBV7-9
J gene: TRBJ2-7
clone size: .
D gene: TRBD1

CDR3 DNA: TGTGCCAGTAGTAGCCTCTACGGGGTCGATTGGGGGCCCCAGCATTTT
CDR3 protein: CASSSLYGVDWGPQHF
V gene: TRBV19
J gene: TRBJ1-5
clone size: .
D gene: .

CDR3 DNA: TGCGCCAGCAGCCAGACAGGGAACTATGGCTACACCTTC
CDR3 protein: CASSQTGNYGYTF
V gene: TRBV5-1
J gene: TRBJ1-2
clone size: .
D gene: TRBD1

CDR3 DNA: TGTGCCAGCAGTGATGTGGAGTTGGACACCGGGGAGCTGTTTTTT
CDR3 protein: CASSDVELDTGELFF
V gene: TRBV6-1
J gene: TRBJ2-2
clone size: .
D gene: .

CDR3 DNA: TGCGCCAGCAGCCCCGGGACTTTCTACAATGAGCAGTTCTTC
CDR3 protein: CASSPGTFYNEQFF
V gene: TRBV5-1
J gene: TRBJ2-1
clone size: .
D gene: .

CDR3 DNA: TGTGCCAGCAGTTACTCTACTAGATCCTCCTACAATGAGCAGTTCTTC
CDR3 protein: CASSYSTRSSYNEQFF
V gene: TRBV6-6
J gene: TRBJ2-1
clone size: .
D gene: .

CDR3 DNA: TGTGCCAGCAGCCCACGGGACATGCGGGATTCACCCCTCCACTTT
CDR3 protein: CASSPRDMRDSPLHF
V gene: TRBV9
J gene: TRBJ1-6
clone size: .
D gene: .

CDR3 DNA: TGTGCCAGCAGTTTATGGAGCGGGACCTACGAGCAGTACTTC
CDR3 protein: CASSLWSGTYEQYF
V gene: TRBV27
J gene: TRBJ2-7
clone size: .
D gene: TRBD2